The 18 T cell receptor beta chains reported below all come from one sample, sequenced in a study of blood T cell repertoires in COVID-19. Clones were read by immunoSEQ multiplex PCR, and TCRdb kept only the in-frame ones, dropping some. The data show 50,000 or so clones, with approximately 85% seen just once and roughly 7% held by the top ten. The sample comprised peripheral blood. The receptors stem from a man aged 40-50 years with acute or convalescent COVID-19.

This chain joins TRBV28 and TRBJ2-3, with 7 bases that match TRBD2. This CDR3 has 15 amino acids. V lost 5 bases, J lost 6 bases, and 11 bases stayed unmatched. The germline V gene has CDR1 MDHEN and CDR2 SYDVKM. The CDR3 loop is CASSQEWGGFDTQYF. CDR3 DNA: TGTGCCAGCAGTCAAGAGTGGGGGGGTTTTGATACGCAGTATTTT.

J is TRBJ2-1 and V is TRBV7-2, with 11 positions matching TRBD2. V shed 2 bases, J shed 8 bases, and the junction held 8 bases outside the gene matches. The germline CDR1 and CDR2 sequences are SGHTA and FQGNSA. CDR3 size: 16 residues. In nucleotides, the CDR3 is TGTGCCAGCAGCTTACGGGTAGCGGGGGGGAAACATGAGCAGTTCTTC. Translation: CASSLRVAGGKHEQFF.

V gene TRBV24-1 combines with J gene TRBJ1-1, with D unresolved. CDR1 is KGHDR and CDR2 is SFDVKD in the germline V gene. The CDR3 is made up of 14 amino acids. The germline V and J ends were trimmed by 8 bases and 1 base, with 13 bases remaining between them. The CDR3 nucleotides are TGTGCCACCACGATCTTTCCCGGGAACACTGAAGCTTTCTTT. This sequence encodes CATTIFPGNTEAFF.

The V and J genes are TRBV9 and TRBJ1-1; the D is unclear. Trimming pared 0 bases from V and 6 bases from J, leaving 12 bases between. CDR1 is SGDLS and CDR2 is YYNGEE in the germline V gene. The CDR3 runs to 14 residues. Here the CDR3 reads CASSVDPVSAEAFF. CDR3 in DNA: TGTGCCAGCAGCGTAGACCCCGTGAGCGCTGAAGCTTTCTTT.

The chain is built from TRBV6-5 and TRBJ2-3; D uncertain. The CDR3 length is 15 residues. Germline V lookup: CDR1 MNHEY, CDR2 SVGAGI. V was clipped by 6 bases and J by 0 bases, with 13 bases between them. CDR3 in amino acids: CASSPPAWSTDTQYF. CDR3 DNA: TGTGCCAGCAGCCCCCCCGCGTGGAGCACAGATACGCAGTATTTT.

This sequence joins TRBV7-2 and TRBJ1-2, with D possibly TRBD1 on 6 matching bases. V was shortened by 2 bases and J by 8 bases, with 15 bases between the two germline ends. CDR3 size: 14 residues. The germline gives CDR1 SGHTA, CDR2 FQGNSA. The CDR3 DNA is TGTGCCAGCAGCTTATATGGGGGGGCGCGGGGCTACACCTTC. Translated: CASSLYGGARGYTF.

This rearrangement joins TRBV12-5 to TRBJ1-4; TRBD1 might be the D (5 bases). The CDR3 consists of 16 residues. V gave up 1 base and J gave up 0 bases, with 9 bases separating them. Germline lookup yields CDR1 LGHNT and CDR2 FRNRAP. In DNA form, the CDR3 reads TGTGCTAGTGGTTTGGGACAGCTTGCAACTAATGAAAAACTGTTTTTT. Translating it yields CASGLGQLATNEKLFF.

V and J are TRBV5-1 and TRBJ1-3; D call uncertain. Germline V gene data show CDR1 as SGHRS and CDR2 as YFSETQ. V was shortened by 4 bases and J by 4 bases, with 9 bases between the two germline ends. The CDR3 extends over 13 amino acids. CDR3 region: CASSVGGGNTIYF. DNA for the CDR3: TGCGCCAGCAGCGTTGGAGGGGGAAACACCATATATTTT. Complete variable domain (other parts from reference TRBV5-1 and TRBJ1-3): KAGVTQTPRYLIKTRGQQVTLSCSPISGHRSVSWYQQTPGQGLQFLFEYFSETQRNKGNFPGRFSGRQFSNSRSEMNVSTLELGDSALYLCASSVGGGNTIYFGEGSWLTVV.

The chain uses TRBV27 and TRBJ2-7; 7 nucleotides line up with TRBD2. This CDR3 has 15 residues. Losses at the gene ends were 5 bases for V and 4 bases for J; bases not matched to a gene: 11. Per the germline V gene, CDR1 is MNHEY and CDR2 is SMNVEV (reference sequence). The CDR3 sequence: CASSRPGLGGYEQYF. CDR3 bases: TGTGCCAGCAGTCGACCGGGACTGGGAGGGTACGAGCAGTACTTC.

In this sample, this clone turned up a few times. This chain connects TRBV2 to TRBJ2-7; a weak D match, TRBD2 (5 bases). CDR1 and CDR2 from the germline V gene are SNHLY and FYNNEI. V was cut by 8 bases and J by 6 bases, with 14 bases left in between. The CDR3 has 12 residues. The CDR3 sequence is CASGNVASEQYF. The CDR3 bases are TGTGCCAGCGGCAACGTAGCGTCCGAGCAGTACTTC. Drawing the rest from reference TRBV2 and TRBJ2-7, the complete variable domain is EPEVTQTPSHQVTQMGQEVILRCVPISNHLYFYWYRQILGQKVEFLVSFYNNEISEKSEIFDDQFSVERPDGSNFTLKIRSTKLEDSAMYFCASGNVASEQYFGPGTRLTVT.

The genes are TRBV5-1 and TRBJ2-7, with 8 bases aligning to TRBD2. Germline lookup yields CDR1 SGHRS and CDR2 YFSETQ. There are 15 residues in the CDR3. The junction had 4 bases not matched to a gene; V was cut back by 2 bases and J by 0 bases. This CDR3 is CASSFRGGSSYEQYF. DNA of the CDR3: TGCGCCAGCAGCTTTCGCGGGGGGAGCTCCTACGAGCAGTACTTC.

This clone is a singleton in its sample. This chain joins TRBV18 and TRBJ1-1; the match to TRBD1 covers 7 bases. Trimming cost V 6 bases and J 0 bases; bases outside gene matches: 10. Looked up from germline, CDR1 is KGHSH and CDR2 is LQKENI. The CDR3 is 16 amino acids. CDR3 in amino acids: CASSPNPGTVNTEAFF. The CDR3 coding sequence is TGTGCCAGCTCGCCCAACCCCGGGACAGTGAACACTGAAGCTTTCTTT.

Concerning this clone itself: The same CDR3 can be traced to other DNA sequences in this sample. V usage is TRBV12-3 or TRBV12-4 and J usage is TRBJ1-1, with D perhaps matching TRBD1 (6 bases). With 6 bases removed from V and 1 base from J, the gap between germline ends came to 9 bases. The CDR3 is 13 residues long. CDR3 residues: CASSLTGNTEAFF. The CDR3 DNA follows: TGTGCCAGCAGCTTGACAGGGAACACTGAAGCTTTCTTT.

V and J are TRBV11-3 and TRBJ2-5, with 7 positions matching TRBD2. The CDR3 covers 16 residues. The junction had 11 bases not matched to a gene; V was cut back by 5 bases and J by 2 bases. CDR1 is SGHNT, CDR2 YENEEA, per germline. The CDR3 protein is CASSPSYGSGQETQYF. CDR3 nucleotides: TGTGCCAGCAGCCCATCTTACGGTAGCGGGCAAGAGACCCAGTACTTC.

The rearrangement uses TRBV6-5 and TRBJ1-2; possible D gene TRBD1, 6 bases. The length of the CDR3 is 14 residues. V lost 7 bases and J lost 5, with 17 bases in between. CDR1 is MNHEY and CDR2 is SVGAGI in the germline V gene. The CDR3 is CASTIRTEDYGYTF. The DNA of the CDR3 is TGTGCCAGCACCATCCGGACAGAGGATTATGGCTACACCTTC.

The chain has TRBV2 and TRBJ2-7, with 9 positions matching TRBD1. Germline assignment: CDR1 SNHLY and CDR2 FYNNEI. The CDR3 length is 14 residues. With 4 bases clipped from V and 5 bases from J, the junction kept 6 bases outside the gene matches. CDR3 amino acids: CASSGQGVGDEQYF. DNA of the CDR3: TGTGCCAGCAGTGGACAGGGGGTCGGGGACGAGCAGTACTTC. Variable domain in full (rest from reference TRBV2 and TRBJ2-7): EPEVTQTPSHQVTQMGQEVILRCVPISNHLYFYWYRQILGQKVEFLVSFYNNEISEKSEIFDDQFSVERPDGSNFTLKIRSTKLEDSAMYFCASSGQGVGDEQYFGPGTRLTVT.

The chain uses TRBV24-1 and TRBJ2-5; 11 bases fit TRBD2. V gave up 6 bases and J gave up 4 bases; unmatched junction bases: 6. The germline V gene has CDR1 KGHDR and CDR2 SFDVKD. This CDR3 has 15 residues. DNA for the CDR3: TGTGCCACCAGTACCACCGGGACTAGCGGAGAGACCCAGTACTTC. As protein: CATSTTGTSGETQYF.

The CDR3 loop is CASSSPGRVYEQFF. The CDR3 coding sequence is TGTGCCAGCAGTTCACCCGGCAGGGTGTATGAGCAGTTCTTC. The chain recombines TRBV28 with TRBJ2-1, with D possibly TRBD1 on 5 matching bases. In germline, CDR1 is MDHEN, CDR2 SYDVKM. V was trimmed by 4 bases and J by 8 bases, leaving 15 bases between them. The length of the CDR3 is 14 residues.